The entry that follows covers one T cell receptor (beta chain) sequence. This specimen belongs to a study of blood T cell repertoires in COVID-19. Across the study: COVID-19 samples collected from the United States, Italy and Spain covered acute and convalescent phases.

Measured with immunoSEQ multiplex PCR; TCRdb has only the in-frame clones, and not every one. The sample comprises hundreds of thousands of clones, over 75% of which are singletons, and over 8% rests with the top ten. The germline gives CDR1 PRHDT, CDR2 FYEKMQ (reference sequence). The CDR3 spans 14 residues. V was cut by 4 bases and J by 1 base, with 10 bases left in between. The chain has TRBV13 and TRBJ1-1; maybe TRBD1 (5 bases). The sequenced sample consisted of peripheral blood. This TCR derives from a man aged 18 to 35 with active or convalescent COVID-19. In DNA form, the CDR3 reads TGTGCCAGCAGCTCAGGACATACGAACACTGAAGCTTTCTTT. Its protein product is CASSSGHTNTEAFF.